Listed below are T cell receptor beta chains from one sample, sequenced in a study of blood T cell repertoires in COVID-19. Libraries were prepared by immunoSEQ multiplex PCR; TCRdb keeps only in-frame clonotypes and omits some of them. This table holds 190,000 or so clones, around 87% found once. Sequencing input: peripheral blood. The source is a man aged 35 to 55 with active or convalescent COVID-19. CDR3s leave out the opening cysteine and the closing phenylalanine or tryptophan.

J gene	V gene	CDR3 protein
TRBJ1-1	TRBV6-4	ASSAGSGTEAF
TRBJ2-4	TRBV19	ASSIVGGIDIQY
TRBJ2-1	TRBV30	AWSVVTRGEQF
TRBJ2-1	TRBV2	ASRGGTGHNEQF
TRBJ2-6	TRBV30	AQGHGLAGANVLT
TRBJ2-1	TRBV9	ASSPSQGVSREQF
TRBJ1-6	TRBV6-5	ASSYLGGNSPLH
TRBJ1-1	TRBV23-1	ASSRSPGPRGEAF
TRBJ1-4	TRBV28	ASSQQGVSNEKLF
TRBJ2-7	TRBV27	ASSLKGDGIYEQY
TRBJ1-6	TRBV27	ASSLNQGVSPLH
TRBJ1-1	TRBV10-3	AISPGQNTEAF
TRBJ1-1	TRBV2	ASYRTGGAGTEAF
TRBJ1-1	TRBV18	ASLPGRGNTEAF
TRBJ1-6	TRBV27	ASRLTGDPYNSPLH